The source of this TCR beta chain is a study of shared clonotypes between healthy human individuals. Study details: A couple of women and a few men aged 18 to 49 made up the donors. Every donor yielded three CD4 naive, three CD4 memory, two CD8 naive and one CD8 memory plate.

Donors comprised only Caucasian adults living in Nashville, Tennessee. Germline lookup yields CDR1 SGDLS and CDR2 YYNGEE. V lost 0 bases to trimming and J lost 4 bases, with 11 bases between them. The CDR3 totals 15 residues. As originally analysed: ImmunoSEQ sequences covered only the junction and lacked quality scores; filtering therefore differed. Produced via immunoSEQ multiplex PCR; TCRdb's table is partial and in-frame only. V, J and clone size are taken as reported in that table, and D and trimming were inferred from the DNA itself. The sample holds 850,000 to 1,100,000 clones, approximately 77% seen once.

This clonotype was obtained from a man aged 18 to 29 in good health. Some clones in this sample may be carry-over from other donors' samples. The chain couples TRBV9 to TRBJ2-1, with D tentatively TRBD2 (6 bases). Sequencing used memory CD4+ T cells from PBMCs. The subset was: CD45RA-negative fraction. The CDR3 sequence: CASSVVGTVYNEQFF. The CDR3 DNA sequence: TGTGCCAGCAGCGTAGTCGGGACTGTGTACAATGAGCAGTTCTTC. Drawing the rest from reference TRBV9 and TRBJ2-1, the complete variable domain is DSGVTQTPKHLITATGQRVTLRCSPRSGDLSVYWYQQSLDQGLQFLIQYYNGEERAKGNILERFSAQQFPDLHSELNLSSLELGDSALYFCASSVVGTVYNEQFFGPGTRLTVL.